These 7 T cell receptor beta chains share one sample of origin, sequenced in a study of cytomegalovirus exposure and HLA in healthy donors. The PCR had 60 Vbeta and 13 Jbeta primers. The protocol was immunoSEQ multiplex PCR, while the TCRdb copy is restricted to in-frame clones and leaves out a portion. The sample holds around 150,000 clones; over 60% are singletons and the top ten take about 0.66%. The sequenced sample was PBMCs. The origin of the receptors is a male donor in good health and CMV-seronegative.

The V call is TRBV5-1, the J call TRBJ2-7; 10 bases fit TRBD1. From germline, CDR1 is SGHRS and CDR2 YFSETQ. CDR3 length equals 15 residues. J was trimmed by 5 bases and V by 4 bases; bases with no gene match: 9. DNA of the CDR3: TGCGCCAGCAGCGCACCCGGGACAGGGGCCAACGAGCAGTACTTC. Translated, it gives CASSAPGTGANEQYF.

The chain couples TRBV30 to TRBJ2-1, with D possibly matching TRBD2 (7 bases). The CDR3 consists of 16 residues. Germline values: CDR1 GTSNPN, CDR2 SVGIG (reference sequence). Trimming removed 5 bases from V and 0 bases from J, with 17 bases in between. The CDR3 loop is CAWGGAIFASYNEQFF. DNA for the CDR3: TGTGCCTGGGGGGGGGCCATATTTGCCTCCTACAATGAGCAGTTCTTC.

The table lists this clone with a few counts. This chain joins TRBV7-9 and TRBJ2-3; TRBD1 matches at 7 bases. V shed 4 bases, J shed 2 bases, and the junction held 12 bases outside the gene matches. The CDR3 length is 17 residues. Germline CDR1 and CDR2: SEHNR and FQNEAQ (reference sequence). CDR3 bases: TGTGCCAGCAGCTCCCCCCCGAGGGGGCCCCTCACAGATACGCAGTATTTT. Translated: CASSSPPRGPLTDTQYF.

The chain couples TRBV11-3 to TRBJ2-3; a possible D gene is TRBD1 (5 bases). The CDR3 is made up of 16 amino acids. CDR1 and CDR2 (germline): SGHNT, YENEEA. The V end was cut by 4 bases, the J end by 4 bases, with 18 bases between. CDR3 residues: CASSWNEQGLADTQYF. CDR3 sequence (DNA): TGTGCCAGCAGCTGGAATGAGCAGGGTTTGGCAGATACGCAGTATTTT.

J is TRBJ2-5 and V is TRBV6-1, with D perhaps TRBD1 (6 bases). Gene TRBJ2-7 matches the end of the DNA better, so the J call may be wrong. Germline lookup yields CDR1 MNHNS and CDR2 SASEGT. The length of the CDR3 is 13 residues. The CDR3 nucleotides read TGTGCCAGCAGTGGAGGACAGCCCTACGAGCAGTACTTC. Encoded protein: CASSGGQPYEQYF.

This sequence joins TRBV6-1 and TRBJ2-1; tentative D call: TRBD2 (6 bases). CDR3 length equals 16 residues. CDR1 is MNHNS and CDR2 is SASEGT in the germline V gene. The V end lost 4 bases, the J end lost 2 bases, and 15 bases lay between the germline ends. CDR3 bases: TGTGCCAGCAGTGGATCGGATAGCGGCCCCTACAATGAGCAGTTCTTC. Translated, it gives CASSGSDSGPYNEQFF.

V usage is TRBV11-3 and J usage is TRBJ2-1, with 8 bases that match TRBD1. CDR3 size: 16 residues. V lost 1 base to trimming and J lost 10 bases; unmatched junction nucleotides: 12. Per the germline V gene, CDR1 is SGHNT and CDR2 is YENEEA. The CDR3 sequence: CASSLGMGTGTSEQFF. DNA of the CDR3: TGTGCCAGCAGCTTAGGGATGGGGACAGGTACCTCCGAGCAGTTCTTC. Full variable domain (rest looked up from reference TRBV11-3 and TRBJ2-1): EAGVVQSPRYKIIEKKQPVAFWCNPISGHNTLYWYLQNLGQGPELLIRYENEEAVDDSQLPKDRFSAERLKGVDSTLKIQPAELGDSAVYLCASSLGMGTGTSEQFFGPGTRLTVL.